This TCR beta chain was found in a study of shared clonotypes between healthy human individuals. Study-wide results and limits: The sharing of about 5% of naive CD4 clonotypes was seen across a few donors.

Points on this clone: The antigen is undetermined.

The V end was cut by 5 bases, the J end by 9 bases, with 17 bases between. The CDR3 consists of 14 residues. Germline CDR1 and CDR2: SGHAT and FQNNGV. As originally analysed: Junction-only immunoSEQ data arrived without quality scores, meaning filtering differed. This table comes from immunoSEQ multiplex PCR, and its TCRdb copy is limited to in-frame clones, with some not included. Clone size and the V and J calls come from that table; the DNA yielded D and trimming. Here the sample spans approximately 1,500,000 clones, approximately 98% being singletons. Sample: naive CD4+ T cells sorted from blood. Subset noted: CD45RA+ positively selected. The rearrangement links TRBV11-2 to TRBJ2-4; TRBD1 might be the D (5 bases). This receptor was identified in a man younger than 45 in good health. CDR3 sequence (DNA): TGTGCCAGCAGCCAACCAGCAGGGTGGGGCATTCAGTACTTC. Residues: CASSQPAGWGIQYF. The full variable domain, with the rest looked up from reference TRBV11-2 and TRBJ2-4, is EAGVAQSPRYKIIEKRQSVAFWCNPISGHATLYWYQQILGQGPKLLIQFQNNGVVDDSQLPKDRFSAERLKGVDSTLKIQPAKLEDSAVYLCASSQPAGWGIQYFGAGTRLSVL.